These 15 T cell receptor beta chains originate from one sample sequenced in a study of Tregs in tolerant kidney transplant recipients. Data came from immunoSEQ multiplex PCR; TCRdb stores just in-frame clones and leaves some out. The sample shows hundreds of thousands of clones, more than 65% of them seen only once. Sequences were obtained from CD4+ T cells from blood. The receptors shown here come from a human donor in good health.

J is TRBJ1-6 and V is TRBV7-2, with TRBD1 identical over 11 bases. Germline V gene sequence: CDR1 SGHTA, CDR2 FQGNSA. The junction had 7 bases not matched to a gene; V was cut back by 4 bases and J by 8 bases. The CDR3 is 16 residues long. The CDR3 DNA reads as TGTGCCAGCAGCTCGTCGGACAGGGGGCTTTATTCACCCCTCCACTTT. This encodes CASSSSDRGLYSPLHF.

This chain uses TRBV27 with TRBJ2-7; the D is unclear. V shed 5 bases and J shed 2 bases, with 10 bases lying between them. Germline CDR1 is MNHEY and CDR2 is SMNVEV (reference sequence). The length of the CDR3 is 13 residues. The CDR3: CASSPSYTYEQYF. CDR3 DNA sequence: TGTGCCAGCAGTCCCTCTTACACCTACGAGCAGTACTTC.

The chain uses TRBV5-5 and TRBJ2-5, with D possibly being TRBD1 (6 bases). Germline loops: CDR1 SGHKS, CDR2 YYEKEE (reference sequence). V lost 3 bases to trimming and J lost 7 bases, with 16 bases between them. This CDR3 comprises 14 residues. The CDR3 coding sequence is TGTGCCAGCAGCTCCGGGACACAGGATGGGACCCAGTACTTC. Amino acids: CASSSGTQDGTQYF.

This clone appeared a few times. J is TRBJ2-5 and V is TRBV7-9, with 7 bases that match TRBD1. V lost 4 bases and J lost 7; bases outside the gene matches: 9. This CDR3 has 14 residues. CDR1 is SEHNR, CDR2 FQNEAQ, per germline (reference sequence). The CDR3 spells CASSSLTGWGTQYF. CDR3 DNA sequence: TGTGCCAGCAGCTCCTTGACAGGGTGGGGGACCCAGTACTTC.

The genes are TRBV18 and TRBJ1-1; no clear D gene. The CDR3 is 13 amino acids. V shed 5 bases and J shed 0 bases, with 7 bases lying between them. Germline V gene lookup returns CDR1 KGHSH and CDR2 LQKENI. The chain's CDR3 is CASSAHVNTEAFF. The CDR3 DNA sequence: TGTGCCAGCTCAGCCCACGTGAACACTGAAGCTTTCTTT.

The chain has TRBV13 and TRBJ2-7; TRBD2 matches at 13 bases. With V trimmed by 6 bases and J by 5 bases, 4 bases remained unmatched. The CDR3 totals 14 residues. Germline CDR1 reads PRHDT; CDR2 reads FYEKMQ (reference sequence). CDR3: CASRRLAGGHEQYF. CDR3 nucleotides: TGTGCCAGCAGAAGACTAGCGGGAGGACACGAGCAGTACTTC. Combining the CDR3 with reference TRBV13 and TRBJ2-7 gives the whole variable domain AAGVIQSPRHLIKEKRETATLKCYPIPRHDTVYWYQQGPGQDPQFLISFYEKMQSDKGSIPDRFSAQQFSDYHSELNMSSLELGDSALYFCASRRLAGGHEQYFGPGTRLTVT.

The rearrangement joins TRBV6-4 to TRBJ1-5, with 8 positions matching TRBD1. Germline V gene lookup returns CDR1 MRHNA and CDR2 SNTAGT. The CDR3 length is 13 residues. With 4 bases clipped from V and 7 bases from J, the junction kept 3 bases outside the gene matches. The chain's CDR3 is CASSVTGGQPQHF. In DNA form, the CDR3 reads TGTGCCAGCAGTGTCACAGGGGGGCAGCCCCAGCATTTT.

The chain combines TRBV20-1 with TRBJ2-7; D gene uncertain. The CDR3 covers 11 residues. Germline V gene sequence: CDR1 DFQATT, CDR2 SNEGSKA (reference sequence). V shed 6 bases and J shed 2 bases, with 8 bases lying between them. The CDR3: CSAAAAYEQYF. The DNA of the CDR3 is TGCAGTGCGGCGGCGGCCTACGAGCAGTACTTC.

The J gene is TRBJ1-2, the V gene TRBV7-2, with 12 bases matching TRBD1. This CDR3 comprises 17 residues. Germline values: CDR1 SGHTA, CDR2 FQGNSA. After removal of 1 base from V and 0 bases from J, the junction contained 3 bases not matched to a gene. The CDR3 spells CASSLVGQGASNYGYTF. CDR3 DNA sequence: TGTGCCAGCAGCTTAGTGGGACAGGGGGCCTCTAACTATGGCTACACCTTC.

The chain combines TRBV20-1 with TRBJ2-1; a possible D gene is TRBD1 (6 bases). Germline CDR1 DFQATT, CDR2 SNEGSKA (reference sequence). The CDR3 runs 11 residues. The CDR3 protein is CRVLRGNEQFF. The CDR3 DNA is TGCAGAGTCCTAAGGGGGAATGAGCAGTTCTTC.

Concerning this clone: Relative to the germline gene, one junction end is altered; a read error may explain this. This chain joins TRBV28 and TRBJ2-7; 10 nucleotides agree with TRBD2. The CDR3 is 15 residues long. Looked up from germline, CDR1 is MDHEN and CDR2 is SYDVKM. The CDR3 spells CASSLWSGRANERYF. The CDR3 region has the DNA TGTGCCAGCAGTTTATGGAGCGGGAGGGCCAACGAGCGGTACTTC.

A single count supports this clone. The chain couples TRBV15 to TRBJ2-1; 9 nucleotides line up with TRBD2. CDR3 length: 13 amino acids. V was pared by 0 bases and J by 15 bases, with 6 bases of the junction left unmatched. From germline, CDR1 is LNHNV and CDR2 YYDKDF (reference sequence). In nucleotides, the CDR3 is TGTGCCACCAGCAGAGATTTTGCGGGGGGGCGGTTCTTC. It encodes CATSRDFAGGRFF.

The table lists this clone with a few counts. The V gene is TRBV2, the J gene TRBJ2-5; 7 nucleotides line up with TRBD2. The CDR3 covers 15 residues. From germline, CDR1 is SNHLY and CDR2 FYNNEI. Trimming cost V 0 bases and J 5 bases; bases outside gene matches: 6. Here the CDR3 reads CASSEAGGKGETQYF. The CDR3 bases are TGTGCCAGCAGTGAAGCGGGAGGGAAGGGTGAGACCCAGTACTTC.

This rearrangement joins TRBV5-1 to TRBJ2-3; D call uncertain. V lost 0 bases and J 2 bases, leaving 13 bases between the germline ends. CDR3 length equals 16 residues. Looked up from germline, CDR1 is SGHRS and CDR2 is YFSETQ. CDR3 nucleotide sequence: TGCGCCAGCAGCTTGGCTGGCAGTATACTCACAGATACGCAGTATTTT. Translated, it gives CASSLAGSILTDTQYF.

V is TRBV7-3 and J is TRBJ1-1; D is unresolved. V lost 5 bases and J lost 3, with 13 bases in between. CDR1 is SGHTA, CDR2 FQGTGA, per germline. This CDR3 is 14 amino acids long. CDR3 sequence reads: CASSPSALHTEAFF. The CDR3 coding sequence is TGTGCCAGCAGCCCCTCGGCTCTCCACACTGAAGCTTTCTTT.